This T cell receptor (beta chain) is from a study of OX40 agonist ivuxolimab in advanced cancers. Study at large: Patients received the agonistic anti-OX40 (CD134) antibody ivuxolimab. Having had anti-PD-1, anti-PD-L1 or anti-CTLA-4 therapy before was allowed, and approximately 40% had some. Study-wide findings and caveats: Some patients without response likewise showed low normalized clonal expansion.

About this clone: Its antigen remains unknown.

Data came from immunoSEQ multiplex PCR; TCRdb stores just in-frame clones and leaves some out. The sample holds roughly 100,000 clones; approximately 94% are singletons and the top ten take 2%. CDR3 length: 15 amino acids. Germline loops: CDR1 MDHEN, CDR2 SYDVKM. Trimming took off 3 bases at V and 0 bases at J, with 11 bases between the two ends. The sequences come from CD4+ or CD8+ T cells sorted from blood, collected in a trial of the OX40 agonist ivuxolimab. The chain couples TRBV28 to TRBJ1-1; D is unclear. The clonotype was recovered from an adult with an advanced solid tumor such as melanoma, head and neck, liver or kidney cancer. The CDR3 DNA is TGTGCCAGCAGTTTGTCCACAGTCCTGAACACTGAAGCTTTCTTT. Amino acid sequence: CASSLSTVLNTEAFF.